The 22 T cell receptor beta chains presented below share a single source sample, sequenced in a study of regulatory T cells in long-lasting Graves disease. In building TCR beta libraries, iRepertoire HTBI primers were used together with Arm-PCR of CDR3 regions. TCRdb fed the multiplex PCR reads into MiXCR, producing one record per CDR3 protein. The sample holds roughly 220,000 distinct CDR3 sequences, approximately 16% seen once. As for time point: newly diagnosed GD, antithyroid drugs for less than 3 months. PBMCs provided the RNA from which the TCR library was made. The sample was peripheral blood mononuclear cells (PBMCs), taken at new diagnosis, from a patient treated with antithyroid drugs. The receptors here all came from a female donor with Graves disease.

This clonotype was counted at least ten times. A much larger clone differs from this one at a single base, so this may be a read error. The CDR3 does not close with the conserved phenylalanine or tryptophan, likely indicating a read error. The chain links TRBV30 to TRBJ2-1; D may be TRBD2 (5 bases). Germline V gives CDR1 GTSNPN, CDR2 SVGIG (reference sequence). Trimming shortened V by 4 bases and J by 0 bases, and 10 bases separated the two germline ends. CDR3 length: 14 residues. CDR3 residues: CAWKAVSSYNEQFL. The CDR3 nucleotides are TGTGCCTGGAAAGCGGTTAGCTCCTACAATGAGCAGTTCCTC.

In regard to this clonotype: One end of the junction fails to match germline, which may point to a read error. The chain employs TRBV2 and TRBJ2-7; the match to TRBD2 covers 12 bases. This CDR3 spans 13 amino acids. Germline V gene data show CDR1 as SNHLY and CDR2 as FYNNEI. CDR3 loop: CASRTSGSYGQYF. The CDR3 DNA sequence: TGTGCCAGCAGGACTAGCGGGAGTTACGGGCAGTACTTC.

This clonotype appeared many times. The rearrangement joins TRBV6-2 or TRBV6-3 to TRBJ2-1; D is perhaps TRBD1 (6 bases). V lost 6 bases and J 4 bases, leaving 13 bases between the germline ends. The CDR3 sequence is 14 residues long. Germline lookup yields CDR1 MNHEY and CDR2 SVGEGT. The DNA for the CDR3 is TGTGCCAGCAGCGACAGACAGGTTTACAATGAGCAGTTCTTC. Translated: CASSDRQVYNEQFF.

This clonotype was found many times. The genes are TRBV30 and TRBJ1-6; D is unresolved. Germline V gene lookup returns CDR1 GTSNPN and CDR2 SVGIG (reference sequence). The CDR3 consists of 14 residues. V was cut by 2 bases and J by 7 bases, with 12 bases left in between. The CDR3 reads CAWSKGVANSPLHF. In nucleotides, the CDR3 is TGTGCCTGGAGTAAGGGAGTTGCGAATTCACCCCTCCACTTT. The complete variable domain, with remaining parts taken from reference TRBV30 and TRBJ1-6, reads SQTIHQWPATLVQPVGSPLSLECTVEGTSNPNLYWYRQAAGRGLQLLFYSVGIGQISSEVPQNLSASRPQDRQFILSSKKLLLSDSGFYLCAWSKGVANSPLHFGNGTRLTVT.

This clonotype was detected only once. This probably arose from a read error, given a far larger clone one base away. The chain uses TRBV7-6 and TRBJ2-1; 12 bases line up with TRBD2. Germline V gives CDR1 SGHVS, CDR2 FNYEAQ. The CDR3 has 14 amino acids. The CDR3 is CASSLGLAGAEQCF. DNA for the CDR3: TGTGCCAGCAGCTTAGGACTAGCGGGAGCTGAGCAGTGCTTC.

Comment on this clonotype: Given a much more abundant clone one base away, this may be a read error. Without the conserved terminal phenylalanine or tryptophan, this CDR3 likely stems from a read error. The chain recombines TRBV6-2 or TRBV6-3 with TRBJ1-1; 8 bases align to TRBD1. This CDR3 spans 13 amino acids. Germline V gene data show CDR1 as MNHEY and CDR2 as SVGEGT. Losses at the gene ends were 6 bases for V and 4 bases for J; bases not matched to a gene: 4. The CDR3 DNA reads TGTGCCAGCAGACTAGACAGGGGCACTGAAGCTTTCCTT. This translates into CASRLDRGTEAFL.

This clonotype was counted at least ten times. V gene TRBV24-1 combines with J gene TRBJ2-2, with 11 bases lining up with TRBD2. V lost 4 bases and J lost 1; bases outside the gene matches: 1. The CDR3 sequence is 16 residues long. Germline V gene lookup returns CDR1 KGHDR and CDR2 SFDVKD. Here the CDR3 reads CATSEGTSGNTGELFF. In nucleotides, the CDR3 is TGTGCCACCAGTGAAGGGACTAGCGGGAACACCGGGGAGCTGTTTTTT.

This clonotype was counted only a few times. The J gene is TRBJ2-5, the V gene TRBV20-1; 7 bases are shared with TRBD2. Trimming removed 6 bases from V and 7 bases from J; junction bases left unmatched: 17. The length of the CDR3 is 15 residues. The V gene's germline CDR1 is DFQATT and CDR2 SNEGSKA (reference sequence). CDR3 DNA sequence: TGCAGTGCGGCGGCTAGAAGCGGGGTGGGAGGGACCCAGTACTTC. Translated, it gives CSAAARSGVGGTQYF.

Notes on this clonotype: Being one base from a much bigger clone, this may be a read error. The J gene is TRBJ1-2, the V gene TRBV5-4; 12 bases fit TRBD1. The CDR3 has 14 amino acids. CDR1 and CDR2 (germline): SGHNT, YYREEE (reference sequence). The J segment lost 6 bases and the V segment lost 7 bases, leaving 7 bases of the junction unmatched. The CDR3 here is CASGPWDRGHGYTF. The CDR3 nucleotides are TGTGCCAGCGGCCCGTGGGACAGGGGGCATGGCTACACCTTC.

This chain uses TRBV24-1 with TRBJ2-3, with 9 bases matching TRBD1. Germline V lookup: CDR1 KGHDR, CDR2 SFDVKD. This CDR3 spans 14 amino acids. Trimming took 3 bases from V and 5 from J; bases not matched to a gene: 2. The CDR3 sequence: CATSDGTGLDTQYF. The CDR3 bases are TGTGCCACCAGTGATGGGACAGGGTTAGATACGCAGTATTTT.

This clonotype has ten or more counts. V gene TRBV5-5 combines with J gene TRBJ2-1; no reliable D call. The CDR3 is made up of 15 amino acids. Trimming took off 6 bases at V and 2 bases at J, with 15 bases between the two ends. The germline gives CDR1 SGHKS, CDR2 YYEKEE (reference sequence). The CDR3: CASTVELYPYNEQFF. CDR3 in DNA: TGTGCCAGCACCGTTGAACTCTATCCCTACAATGAGCAGTTCTTC.

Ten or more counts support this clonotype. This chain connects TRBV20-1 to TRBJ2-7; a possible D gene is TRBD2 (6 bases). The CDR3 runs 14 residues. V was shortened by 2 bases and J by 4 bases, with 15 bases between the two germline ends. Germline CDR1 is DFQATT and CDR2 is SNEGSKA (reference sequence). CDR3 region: CSARSPGVGYEQYF. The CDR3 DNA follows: TGCAGTGCTAGATCTCCGGGAGTTGGTTACGAGCAGTACTTC.

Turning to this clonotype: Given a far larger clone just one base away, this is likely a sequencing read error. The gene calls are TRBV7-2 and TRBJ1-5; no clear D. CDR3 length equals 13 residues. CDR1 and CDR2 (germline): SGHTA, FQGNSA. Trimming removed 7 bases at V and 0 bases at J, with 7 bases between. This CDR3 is CASNESSNQPQHF. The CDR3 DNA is TGTGCCAGCAATGAGAGTAGCAATCAGCCCCAGCATTTT.

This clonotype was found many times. The DNA for the CDR3 is TGTGCCAGCAGTACCCGGGGAGGGGGCGCCTATAACAGAAACACCATATATTTT. It specifies CASSTRGGGAYNRNTIYF. The V and J genes are TRBV2 and TRBJ1-3; 7 nucleotides line up with TRBD1. With 5 bases clipped from V and 5 bases from J, the junction kept 18 bases outside the gene matches. The CDR3 spans 18 residues. Germline-derived CDR1 and CDR2 are SNHLY and FYNNEI.

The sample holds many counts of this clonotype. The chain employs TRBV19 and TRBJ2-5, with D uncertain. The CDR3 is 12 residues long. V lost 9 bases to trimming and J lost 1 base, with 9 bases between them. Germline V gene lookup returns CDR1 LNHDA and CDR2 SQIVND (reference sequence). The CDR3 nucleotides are TGTGCCAGGTACAAGTCCCAAGAGACCCAGTACTTC. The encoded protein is CARYKSQETQYF.

CDR3 in DNA: TGTGCCAGCAGTGGGACAGGGGGTTACCTGAACACTGAAGCTTTCTTT. The encoded protein is CASSGTGGYLNTEAFF. The chain employs TRBV2 and TRBJ1-1; 10 bases agree with TRBD1. Germline trimming cut 4 bases from V and 0 bases from J; bases unmatched to any gene: 5. The CDR3 runs 16 residues. Germline CDR1 SNHLY, CDR2 FYNNEI.

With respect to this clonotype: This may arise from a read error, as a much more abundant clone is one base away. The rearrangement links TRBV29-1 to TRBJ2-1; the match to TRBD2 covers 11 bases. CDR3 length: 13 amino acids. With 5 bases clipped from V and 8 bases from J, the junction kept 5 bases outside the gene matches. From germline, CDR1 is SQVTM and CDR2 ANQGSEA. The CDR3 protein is CSVRLAGGHEQFF. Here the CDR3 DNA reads TGCAGCGTTAGGCTAGCGGGAGGTCATGAGCAGTTCTTC.

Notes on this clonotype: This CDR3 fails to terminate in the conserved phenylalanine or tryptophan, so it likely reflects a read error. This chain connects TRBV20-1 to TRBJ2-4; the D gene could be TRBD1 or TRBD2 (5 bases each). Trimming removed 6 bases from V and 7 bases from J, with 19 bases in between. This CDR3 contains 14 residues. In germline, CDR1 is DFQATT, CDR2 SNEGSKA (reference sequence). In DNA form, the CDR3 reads TGCAGTGCCGACAGAGGGTTTGGGGAGAACATTCAGTACCTC. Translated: CSADRGFGENIQYL.

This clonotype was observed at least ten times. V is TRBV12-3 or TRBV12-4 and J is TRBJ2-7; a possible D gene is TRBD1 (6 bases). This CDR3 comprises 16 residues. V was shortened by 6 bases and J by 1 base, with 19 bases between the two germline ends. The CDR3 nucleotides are TGTGCCAGCAGCGGCCGCACAGGGACATCATCCTACGAGCAGTACTTC. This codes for CASSGRTGTSSYEQYF.

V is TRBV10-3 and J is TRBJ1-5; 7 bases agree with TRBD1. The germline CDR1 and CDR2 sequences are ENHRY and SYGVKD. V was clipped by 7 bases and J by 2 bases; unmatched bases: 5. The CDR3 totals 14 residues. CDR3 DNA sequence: TGTGCCATCACCGGTGACAGGGGCAATCAGCCCCAGCATTTT. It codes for CAITGDRGNQPQHF.

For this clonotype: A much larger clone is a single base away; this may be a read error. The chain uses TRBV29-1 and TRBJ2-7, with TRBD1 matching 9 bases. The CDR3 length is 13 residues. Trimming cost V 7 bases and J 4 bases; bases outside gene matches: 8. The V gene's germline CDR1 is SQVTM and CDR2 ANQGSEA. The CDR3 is CSAWDRVGYEQYF. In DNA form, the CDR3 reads TGCAGCGCCTGGGACAGGGTAGGTTACGAGCAGTACTTC.

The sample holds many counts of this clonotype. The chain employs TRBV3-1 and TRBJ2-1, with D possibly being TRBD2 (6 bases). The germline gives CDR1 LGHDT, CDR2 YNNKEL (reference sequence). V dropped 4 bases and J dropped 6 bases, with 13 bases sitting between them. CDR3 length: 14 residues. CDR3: CASSRLGSGNEQFF. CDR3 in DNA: TGTGCCAGCAGCCGCCTCGGTAGCGGCAATGAGCAGTTCTTC.